The next 24 T cell receptor beta chains were all read from a single sample in a study of control samples from healthy donors and cancer patients. Clones were read by immunoSEQ multiplex PCR, and TCRdb kept only the in-frame ones, dropping some. The table has about 80,000 clones, around 92% seen once. The sequenced material came from blood. The receptors come from a man aged 50 to 59 in good health.

J is TRBJ1-6 and V is TRBV5-1; no reliable D call. Per germline, CDR1 SGHRS and CDR2 YFSETQ. V lost 4 bases to trimming and J lost 7 bases, with 15 bases between them. The CDR3 runs 15 residues. The CDR3 sequence: CASSPVAGSNSPLHF. The CDR3 nucleotides read TGCGCCAGCAGCCCAGTCGCGGGGTCCAATTCACCCCTCCACTTT.

The J gene is TRBJ1-3, the V gene TRBV5-1; D uncertain. This CDR3 region has 15 residues. The V end was cut by 3 bases, the J end by 1 base, with 11 bases between. From germline, CDR1 is SGHRS and CDR2 YFSETQ. CDR3 bases: TGCGCCAGCAGCTCCACGGGGTTTTCTGGAAACACCATATATTTT. Protein: CASSSTGFSGNTIYF.

This chain links TRBV5-6 with TRBJ2-2, with D possibly TRBD1 on 5 matching bases. Between the trimmed V and J ends, which lost 4 bases and 7 bases, there was a span of 23 bases. The germline V gene has CDR1 SGHDT and CDR2 YYEEEE. The CDR3 loop spans 17 amino acids. CDR3 DNA: TGTGCCAGCAGCCTCGCTGCTGCAGGTCTTACAGGCGGGGAGCTGTTTTTT. It specifies CASSLAAAGLTGGELFF.

The chain carries TRBV18 and TRBJ2-5; the match to TRBD2 covers 8 bases. CDR3 length: 13 residues. The ends lost 2 bases at V and 7 bases at J; junction bases unmatched: 3. The germline V gene has CDR1 KGHSH and CDR2 LQKENI. CDR3 residues: CASSPSGLGTQYF. CDR3 sequence (DNA): TGTGCCAGCTCACCATCGGGACTAGGGACCCAGTACTTC.

The chain carries TRBV2 and TRBJ2-3; possibly TRBD1 for D (5 bases). Germline V gene sequence: CDR1 SNHLY, CDR2 FYNNEI. V was cut by 3 bases and J by 4 bases, with 11 bases left in between. CDR3 length equals 14 residues. For the CDR3, the DNA is TGTGCCAGCAGTGATGTTTTAGGGGCAGATACGCAGTATTTT. Its protein is CASSDVLGADTQYF.

The rearrangement joins TRBV19 to TRBJ1-1; D unresolved. This CDR3 is 10 amino acids long. Germline V gene data show CDR1 as LNHDA and CDR2 as SQIVND (reference sequence). V lost 8 bases, J lost 5 bases, and 6 bases lay in between. The CDR3 coding sequence is TGTGCCAGTGGCTCGACTGAAGCTTTCTTT. Protein sequence: CASGSTEAFF.

This chain links TRBV27 with TRBJ2-5; D is perhaps TRBD1 or TRBD2 (6 bases each). Trimming took 5 bases from V and 5 from J, leaving 15 bases between them. Germline values: CDR1 MNHEY, CDR2 SMNVEV (reference sequence). The CDR3 totals 14 residues. The CDR3 loop reads CASSMYREDETQYF. The CDR3 DNA reads as TGTGCCAGCAGTATGTACAGGGAGGATGAGACCCAGTACTTC.

The chain joins TRBV18 to TRBJ1-3; the D gene is possibly TRBD1 (5 bases). The CDR3 totals 14 residues. The germline CDR1 and CDR2 sequences are KGHSH and LQKENI. V lost 5 bases and J 5 bases, leaving 13 bases between the germline ends. Here the CDR3 reads CASSSGSGRNTIYF. CDR3 coding DNA: TGTGCCAGCTCATCAGGGAGCGGGAGAAACACCATATATTTT.

The rearrangement links TRBV19 to TRBJ1-1; D unresolved. The V end was cut by 3 bases, the J end by 7 bases, with 9 bases between. This CDR3 region has 12 residues. Per the germline V gene, CDR1 is LNHDA and CDR2 is SQIVND (reference sequence). The chain's CDR3 is CASSMAPGEAFF. Here the CDR3 DNA reads TGTGCCAGTAGTATGGCTCCCGGTGAAGCTTTCTTT.

The chain has TRBV5-6 and TRBJ2-2; D is possibly TRBD2 (6 bases). Germline CDR1 reads SGHDT; CDR2 reads YYEEEE. This CDR3 is 15 amino acids long. V shed 2 bases and J shed 0 bases, with 8 bases lying between them. The CDR3 DNA follows: TGTGCCAGCAGCTTCGGGGGATCGAACACCGGGGAGCTGTTTTTT. It is translated as CASSFGGSNTGELFF.

The rearrangement uses TRBV19 and TRBJ1-5; no definite D call. The CDR3 runs to 14 residues. V lost 0 bases and J 4 bases, leaving 7 bases between the germline ends. Germline-derived CDR1 and CDR2 are LNHDA and SQIVND (reference sequence). CDR3 in amino acids: CASSIEGGNQPQHF. As DNA, the CDR3 is TGTGCCAGTAGTATAGAAGGAGGTAATCAGCCCCAGCATTTT.

This chain uses TRBV6-5 with TRBJ1-1; D gene ambiguous. Germline CDR1 and CDR2: MNHEY and SVGAGI. V lost 2 bases to trimming and J lost 10 bases, with 8 bases between them. The CDR3 spans 11 residues. The CDR3 reads CASSYDARAFF. CDR3 DNA sequence: TGTGCCAGCAGTTACGATGCGAGAGCTTTCTTT.

The chain combines TRBV2 with TRBJ1-5; D is ambiguous. The germline V gene encodes CDR1 SNHLY and CDR2 FYNNEI. This CDR3 has 13 amino acids. Trimming took off 0 bases at V and 7 bases at J, with 7 bases between the two ends. CDR3 sequence: CASSEAGPQPQHF. The CDR3 bases are TGTGCCAGCAGTGAAGCAGGGCCCCAGCCCCAGCATTTT.

This clone showed up just a few times. The J gene is TRBJ1-1, the V gene TRBV4-1; TRBD1 matches at 7 bases. Germline loops: CDR1 MGHRA, CDR2 YSYEKL. V gave up 1 base and J gave up 1 base; unmatched junction bases: 15. The CDR3 is 19 amino acids. CDR3 region: CASSQGPGTVFLRNTEAFF. The CDR3 region has the DNA TGCGCCAGCAGCCAAGGGCCGGGGACAGTCTTCCTTAGGAACACTGAAGCTTTCTTT.

The V gene is TRBV6-1, the J gene TRBJ1-1, with a possible D match to TRBD1 (5 bases). CDR3 length: 16 amino acids. The ends were cut back, 4 bases at V and 4 bases at J, with 19 bases in the middle. CDR1 and CDR2 (germline): MNHNS, SASEGT. CDR3 loop: CASSVDPWGGGTEAFF. The CDR3 bases are TGTGCCAGCAGTGTAGACCCTTGGGGCGGGGGCACTGAAGCTTTCTTT.

The rearrangement joins TRBV6-6 to TRBJ1-2; D remains unclear. Trimming left V 6 bases short and J 2 bases short, with 19 bases between. The length of the CDR3 is 16 residues. CDR1 and CDR2 from the germline V gene are MNHNY and SVGAGI (reference sequence). CDR3 loop: CASSSPTRELNYGYTF. CDR3 coding DNA: TGTGCCAGCAGCTCACCCACGAGGGAACTAAACTATGGCTACACCTTC.

This chain uses TRBV15 with TRBJ2-3; no reliable D call. With 4 bases removed from V and 4 bases from J, the gap between germline ends came to 12 bases. This CDR3 has 14 amino acids. Germline values: CDR1 LNHNV, CDR2 YYDKDF (reference sequence). The CDR3 spells CATSTGVVPDTQYF. The CDR3 DNA reads TGTGCCACCAGCACAGGAGTAGTACCAGATACGCAGTATTTT.

The chain is built from TRBV9 and TRBJ2-1, with D perhaps TRBD2 (6 bases). V lost 4 bases, J lost 8 bases, and 16 bases lay in between. Germline CDR1 is SGDLS and CDR2 is YYNGEE. This CDR3 is built from 14 residues. This chain's CDR3 is CASSPGLLGDEQFF. DNA of the CDR3: TGTGCCAGCAGCCCGGGACTCCTAGGCGATGAGCAGTTCTTC.

This chain joins TRBV14 and TRBJ1-1; weak D call: TRBD1 (5 bases). CDR3 size: 15 residues. The germline V gene encodes CDR1 SGHDN and CDR2 FVKESK. Trimming removed 1 base from V and 3 bases from J, with 12 bases in between. CDR3: CASSQGLRGDTEAFF. The CDR3 DNA reads TGTGCCAGCAGCCAAGGACTACGAGGGGACACTGAAGCTTTCTTT.

The genes are TRBV5-1 and TRBJ2-3, with 9 bases that match TRBD1. The germline CDR1 and CDR2 sequences are SGHRS and YFSETQ. The CDR3 is 16 amino acids. V lost 1 base to trimming and J lost 3 bases; unmatched junction nucleotides: 6. For the CDR3, the DNA is TGCGCCAGCAGCTTGCATGACAGGGGGGGGACAGATACGCAGTATTTT. Amino acid sequence: CASSLHDRGGTDTQYF.

This chain links TRBV19 with TRBJ1-2; D is uncertain. This CDR3 is built from 13 residues. V lost 2 bases and J 6 bases, leaving 10 bases between the germline ends. Germline V gives CDR1 LNHDA, CDR2 SQIVND (reference sequence). CDR3 protein: CASSISSGDGYTF. CDR3 nucleotides: TGTGCCAGTAGTATATCGTCCGGGGATGGCTACACCTTC.

The chain is built from TRBV3-1 (or the pseudogene TRBV3-2) and TRBJ2-1; D gene ambiguous. The CDR3 runs to 14 residues. Trimming removed 1 base at V and 9 bases at J, with 13 bases between. The germline V gene has CDR1 LGHDT and CDR2 YNNKEL (reference sequence). The CDR3 DNA reads as TGTGCCAGCAGCCAAGGAGCAGGTATTACTGAGCAGTTCTTC. Residues: CASSQGAGITEQFF.

V usage is TRBV4-2 and J usage is TRBJ2-1; TRBD2 agrees at 16 bases. Germline CDR1 and CDR2: LGHNA and YNFKEQ. The CDR3 runs 20 residues. After removal of 3 bases from V and 2 bases from J, the junction contained 10 bases not matched to a gene. This CDR3 is CASSHAPGTSGGAPYNEQFF. The CDR3 DNA reads TGTGCCAGCAGCCACGCTCCCGGGACTAGCGGGGGGGCCCCCTACAATGAGCAGTTCTTC.

The chain carries TRBV18 and TRBJ2-7; D ambiguous. The CDR3 loop spans 14 amino acids. CDR1 and CDR2 from the germline V gene are KGHSH and LQKENI. Trimming removed 2 bases at V and 2 bases at J, with 10 bases between. CDR3 in DNA: TGTGCCAGCTCACCAGTAAAGAAGGCCTACGAGCAGTACTTC. Protein product: CASSPVKKAYEQYF.